This T cell receptor (beta chain) was sequenced in a study of blood T cell repertoires in COVID-19. Study-wide context: Samples of COVID-19 (acute and convalescent) were obtained from the United States, Italy and Spain. The cDNA or gDNA used as material had been derived from T cells, B-cell-depleted T cells, or PBMCs.

This clone was seen just once. Seattle patients were enrolled during active infection and followed longitudinally. In the original analysis: Amplification of reference gene primers was used by the study to estimate nucleated cell counts. Clones were read by immunoSEQ multiplex PCR, and TCRdb kept only the in-frame ones, dropping some. The V and J calls and the clone size are those of that table, but D and trimming were determined from the DNA. The table has a few hundred thousand clones, approximately 86% seen once. CDR1 and CDR2 (germline): LGHNT, FRNRAP. V dropped 3 bases and J dropped 5; count of bases not matched to a gene: 6. This CDR3 spans 16 amino acids.

This clonotype originated in an older woman with COVID-19, enrolled during active disease. Sequenced input: peripheral blood. The chain recombines TRBV12-5 with TRBJ2-2; 10 nucleotides line up with TRBD2. The DNA of the CDR3 is TGTGCTAGTGGTTTAAGACTAGCGGGCCCGACCGGGGAGCTGTTTTTT. Its translation is CASGLRLAGPTGELFF.